This T cell receptor beta chain was captured by sequencing in a study of Ad26.COV2.S vaccination and SARS-CoV-2 variants. Clones were read by immunoSEQ multiplex PCR, and TCRdb kept only the in-frame ones, dropping some. The data contain some 480,000 clones, roughly 89% of them singletons. The CDR3 length is 15 residues. Germline V gene sequence: CDR1 MDHEN, CDR2 SYDVKM. V lost 3 bases to trimming and J lost 9 bases; unmatched junction nucleotides: 6. Treatment noted: about 20 received Ad26.COV2.S at low or high dose, single or two shots; roughly 5 received placebo; per-sample allocation not given. Repertoires come from day 63 after the first vaccine or placebo injection. An Ad26 vector expressing Wuhan-strain SARS-CoV-2 spike constituted the vaccine.

The chain recombines TRBV28 with TRBJ1-6, with 9 bases fitting TRBD1. The sequence derives from a person aged 18-60 years who received the Ad26.COV2.S COVID-19 vaccine or a placebo. The specimen comprised peripheral blood, sampled in a trial of Ad26.COV2.S vaccine versus placebo. The CDR3 nucleotides read TGTGCCAGCAGTTTGGCCCGGACAGGGGTTTCACCCCTCCACTTT. It yields the protein CASSLARTGVSPLHF.